These 17 T cell receptor beta chains originate from one sample sequenced in a study of blood T cell repertoires in COVID-19. The method was immunoSEQ multiplex PCR; TCRdb's version includes in-frame clones alone and lacks a portion of them. The table records roughly 250,000 clones, about 87% of them present only once. Sequenced sample: PBMCs or T cells enriched from blood (not recorded which). These receptors all come from a woman aged 45-65 years who had recovered from COVID-19.

The chain links TRBV18 to TRBJ2-7; 8 bases fit TRBD1. The CDR3 length is 15 residues. V gave up 6 bases and J gave up 6 bases; unmatched junction bases: 13. Looked up from germline, CDR1 is KGHSH and CDR2 is LQKENI. The CDR3 DNA reads as TGTGCCAGCTCCCCTCCAACGGGACAGGCGGTCGAGCAGTACTTC. It specifies CASSPPTGQAVEQYF.

V gene TRBV24-1 combines with J gene TRBJ2-3, with TRBD1 matching 8 bases. Germline V gene lookup returns CDR1 KGHDR and CDR2 SFDVKD. The CDR3 contains 15 residues. The V segment lost 4 bases and the J segment 4 bases; nucleotides outside the gene matches: 6. This CDR3 reads CATSEGTGLPDTQYF. CDR3 sequence (DNA): TGTGCCACCAGTGAGGGGACAGGTTTACCAGATACGCAGTATTTT.

This clone appeared a single time. The chain is built from TRBV3-1 (or the pseudogene TRBV3-2) and TRBJ2-5, with D possibly being TRBD2 (5 bases). The CDR3 sequence is 14 residues long. Germline CDR1 and CDR2: LGHDT and YNNKEL (reference sequence). V was cut by 1 base and J by 1 base, with 7 bases left in between. The CDR3 region is CASSQAGSQETQYF. DNA for the CDR3: TGTGCCAGCAGCCAAGCGGGATCCCAAGAGACCCAGTACTTC.

The chain carries TRBV5-4 and TRBJ2-4, with 8 bases fitting TRBD2. This CDR3 region has 13 residues. The J segment lost 14 bases and the V segment lost 3 bases, leaving 10 bases of the junction unmatched. The germline V gene encodes CDR1 SGHNT and CDR2 YYREEE (reference sequence). The CDR3 sequence is CASSSRTSPKEYF. The CDR3 DNA sequence: TGTGCCAGCAGCTCCCGGACTAGCCCGAAGGAGTACTTC.

This chain joins TRBV2 and TRBJ1-2, with a tentative D call TRBD1 (5 bases). Germline CDR1 is SNHLY and CDR2 is FYNNEI. The CDR3 consists of 13 residues. V was shortened by 0 bases and J by 10 bases, with 12 bases between the two germline ends. CDR3 amino acids: CASSEAPRGDYTF. Written as DNA, the CDR3 is TGTGCCAGCAGTGAAGCCCCCCGGGGGGACTACACCTTC.

This clone appeared a single time. J is TRBJ2-2 and V is TRBV19; 9 nucleotides line up with TRBD1. The germline CDR1 and CDR2 sequences are LNHDA and SQIVND (reference sequence). This CDR3 has 14 amino acids. The ends lost 6 bases at V and 4 bases at J; junction bases unmatched: 3. CDR3 region: CASSKDRGTGELFF. CDR3 in DNA: TGTGCCAGTAGCAAGGACAGGGGCACCGGGGAGCTGTTTTTT.

The chain employs TRBV13 and TRBJ2-3, with 11 bases identical to TRBD2. The CDR3 is 14 amino acids. V shed 5 bases, J shed 4 bases, and the junction held 2 bases outside the gene matches. Looked up from germline, CDR1 is PRHDT and CDR2 is FYEKMQ (reference sequence). CDR3 loop: CASSPSGRSDTQYF. The CDR3 region has the DNA TGTGCCAGCAGCCCTAGCGGGAGGTCAGATACGCAGTATTTT.

The chain uses TRBV6-4 and TRBJ2-1; the D gene is possibly TRBD1 (6 bases). The CDR3 loop spans 14 amino acids. Trimming stripped 5 bases from V and 14 bases from J, with 22 bases between. Germline V gives CDR1 MRHNA, CDR2 SNTAGT. CDR3 sequence reads: CASSQGVIGTLKFF. The CDR3 coding sequence is TGTGCCAGCAGTCAAGGGGTGATCGGGACACTAAAGTTCTTC.

V and J are TRBV18 and TRBJ1-4; no definite D call. The CDR3 loop spans 13 amino acids. Trimming shortened V by 2 bases and J by 10 bases, and 11 bases separated the two germline ends. CDR1 and CDR2 from the germline V gene are KGHSH and LQKENI. CDR3 sequence reads: CASSPAKSGKLFF. In DNA form, the CDR3 reads TGTGCCAGCTCACCAGCGAAATCTGGAAAACTGTTTTTT.

The V and J genes are TRBV4-1 and TRBJ2-3, with TRBD2 matching 11 bases. The CDR3 contains 17 residues. V dropped 1 base and J dropped 1; count of bases not matched to a gene: 4. Germline CDR1 reads MGHRA; CDR2 reads YSYEKL. CDR3 region: CASSQAGTSGGTDTQYF. For the CDR3, the DNA is TGCGCCAGCAGCCAAGCTGGGACTAGCGGCGGCACAGATACGCAGTATTTT.

This chain uses TRBV28 with TRBJ1-6, with D tentatively TRBD1 (6 bases). CDR3 length: 14 residues. V lost 6 bases and J lost 4, with 10 bases in between. CDR1 MDHEN and CDR2 SYDVKM come from the germline V gene. CDR3 amino acids: CASRRQGYNSPLHF. The CDR3 DNA sequence: TGTGCCAGCAGAAGGCAGGGGTATAATTCACCCCTCCACTTT.

This chain uses TRBV6-5 with TRBJ1-2; the match to TRBD1 covers 7 bases. The germline V gene encodes CDR1 MNHEY and CDR2 SVGAGI. The CDR3 loop spans 15 amino acids. V trimming: 2 bases; J trimming: 2 bases; junction bases outside the gene matches: 5. CDR3 nucleotide sequence: TGTGCCAGCAGTTACCGTCGGGACAGAAACTATGGCTACACCTTC. This sequence encodes CASSYRRDRNYGYTF.

The J gene is TRBJ2-3, the V gene TRBV7-2; 9 positions agree with TRBD2. In germline, CDR1 is SGHTA, CDR2 FQGNSA. The J segment lost 5 bases and the V segment lost 3 bases, leaving 6 bases of the junction unmatched. The CDR3 has 15 residues. Here the CDR3 DNA reads TGTGCCAGCAGCTTTCAGCGGGAGGTAGGAGATACGCAGTATTTT. Translation: CASSFQREVGDTQYF.

The chain joins TRBV12-3 or TRBV12-4 to TRBJ1-4, with 8 bases matching TRBD1. This CDR3 spans 12 amino acids. Germline trimming cut 5 bases from V and 11 bases from J; bases unmatched to any gene: 4. The CDR3 region has the DNA TGTGCCAGCAGTGTGGGGACAGGTAAACTGTTTTTT. It specifies CASSVGTGKLFF.

V usage is TRBV7-9 and J usage is TRBJ2-1; 7 bases agree with TRBD2. The CDR3 consists of 11 residues. After removal of 5 bases from V and 10 bases from J, the junction contained 2 bases not matched to a gene. Looked up from germline, CDR1 is SEHNR and CDR2 is FQNEAQ (reference sequence). The CDR3 loop is CASSRGVEQFF. CDR3 bases: TGTGCCAGCAGCCGGGGGGTGGAGCAGTTCTTC.

This clone was observed a few times. V is TRBV3-1 (or the pseudogene TRBV3-2) and J is TRBJ2-7; tentative D call: TRBD2 (5 bases). This CDR3 has 13 residues. CDR1 and CDR2 (germline): LGHDT, YNNKEL (reference sequence). Trimming took off 3 bases at V and 6 bases at J, with 12 bases between the two ends. CDR3 residues: CASSQKLGTEQYF. As DNA, the CDR3 is TGTGCCAGCAGCCAGAAACTAGGTACCGAGCAGTACTTC.

This chain links TRBV18 with TRBJ1-2; possibly TRBD1 for D (5 bases). Germline V lookup: CDR1 KGHSH, CDR2 LQKENI. The CDR3 is 13 residues long. V was clipped by 3 bases and J by 5 bases, with 10 bases between them. CDR3 sequence: CASSPTDEYGYTF. For the CDR3, the DNA is TGTGCCAGCTCACCGACAGACGAATATGGCTACACCTTC.